The rows below give T cell receptor beta chains drawn from one sample of a study of blood T cell repertoires in COVID-19. Clones were read by immunoSEQ multiplex PCR, and TCRdb kept only the in-frame ones, dropping some. Of 59,000 or so clones listed, approximately 87% were seen once; the top ten hold less than 6%. Source material: peripheral blood. All receptors derive from a human donor in a cohort sampled during active COVID-19. Both conserved end residues are part of each CDR3. A D gene is named only where the DNA matches it firmly. Where a row states a size, it is once, few, many or the class of an expanded clone; other rows omit it.

TGTGCCAGTAGTATTGTCAGGGGAAGTAATTCACCCCTCCACTTT	CASSIVRGSNSPLHF	NA	NA	TRBJ1-6	TRBV19
TGTGCCAGCAGTGAGGTAGGAGCTAGCTCCTACGAGCAGTACTTC	CASSEVGASSYEQYF	NA	NA	TRBJ2-7	TRBV6-4
TGTGCCAGCAGTTACCCCCTACCGGACAGGAGCCCCCAAGAGACCCAGTACTTC	CASSYPLPDRSPQETQYF	TRBD1	NA	TRBJ2-5	TRBV6-2/TRBV6-3
TGTGCCAGCAGCTTAAGTGGCGCGGGGAGCCGAGAGACCCAGTACTTC	CASSLSGAGSRETQYF	NA	NA	TRBJ2-5	TRBV7-2
TGTGCCAGCAGTCTTGGGACAGACAAGCCCCATACGGAAGGCTACACCTTC	CASSLGTDKPHTEGYTF	TRBD1	NA	TRBJ1-2	TRBV6-2/TRBV6-3
TGTGCCATCAGTGAGCCGTTAACAGGGGTAGGAAACACCATATATTTT	CAISEPLTGVGNTIYF	TRBD1	NA	TRBJ1-3	TRBV10-3
TGTGCCAGCTCACCACCGGAGTCCAAAAACATTCAGTACTTC	CASSPPESKNIQYF	NA	NA	TRBJ2-4	TRBV18
TGCGCCAGCAGCCCCAGGACAGGGACAATTAACACTGAAGCTTTCTTT	CASSPRTGTINTEAFF	TRBD1	NA	TRBJ1-1	TRBV5-1
TGTGCCAGCAGTTACGCCTACTACCGCGGACAGCCCCAGCATTTT	CASSYAYYRGQPQHF	NA	NA	TRBJ1-5	TRBV6-2/TRBV6-3
TGTGCCAGCAGTTACTCGGGGACTACGAACTCCAGGGCGTATTTT	CASSYSGTTNSRAYF	TRBD2	NA	TRBJ2-3	TRBV6-5
TGTGCCAGTAGTATCCGCCAGGACACTGAAGCTTTCTTT	CASSIRQDTEAFF	NA	NA	TRBJ1-1	TRBV19
TGTGCCAGCAGTGATGCCGGGCACACGGGGGAGACCCAGTACTTC	CASSDAGHTGETQYF	NA	NA	TRBJ2-5	TRBV2
TGTGCCAGCAGCGCCCCCGGCGGGAACACTGAAGCTTTCTTT	CASSAPGGNTEAFF	NA	NA	TRBJ1-1	TRBV5-8
TGTGCCAGCAGTTACTCCCCAATGAACACTGAAGCTTTCTTT	CASSYSPMNTEAFF	NA	once	TRBJ1-1	TRBV6-5
TGTGCCAGCTCACCATCGGGGCAGGGAGGCACCGGGGAGCTGTTTTTT	CASSPSGQGGTGELFF	NA	NA	TRBJ2-2	TRBV18
TGTGCCAGCAGCCACCTAGGGGGAAACACTGAAGCTTTCTTT	CASSHLGGNTEAFF	NA	NA	TRBJ1-1	TRBV3-1/TRBV3-2
TGTGCCAGCAGCACGGGGGGCCAGCGGGGGGATACGCAGTATTTT	CASSTGGQRGDTQYF	TRBD2	NA	TRBJ2-3	TRBV5-4
TGTGCCAGCAGCCAAGTCGGCGGGGGTGGATACGAGCAGTACTTC	CASSQVGGGGYEQYF	TRBD2	NA	TRBJ2-7	TRBV4-2
TGTGCCAGCAGCGTGGGACAGGGAGGAGGTGAAAAACTGTTTTTT	CASSVGQGGGEKLFF	TRBD1	NA	TRBJ1-4	TRBV6-5
TGTGCCAGCAGTGAACTTTGGGTCGGGAGCAATCAGCCCCAGCATTTT	CASSELWVGSNQPQHF	NA	NA	TRBJ1-5	TRBV6-1
TGTGCCAGCAGTCTTAGGACAGGGAACACTGAAGCTTTCTTT	CASSLRTGNTEAFF	TRBD1	NA	TRBJ1-1	TRBV6-5
TGTGCCAGCAGTTTATTTGGACAGGGCAAAAACATTCAGTACTTC	CASSLFGQGKNIQYF	TRBD1	NA	TRBJ2-4	TRBV28
TGTGCCAGCAGCAAATTGACAGGGGGCTATGGCTACACCTTC	CASSKLTGGYGYTF	TRBD1	NA	TRBJ1-2	TRBV5-4
TGTGCCAGCAGTTCCTCGACGGGGAACATGAGGGCTTTCTTT	CASSSSTGNMRAFF	NA	once	TRBJ1-1	TRBV6-5
TGTGCCAGCAGCAGACTAGCGGGGAAAACAGATACGCAGTATTTT	CASSRLAGKTDTQYF	TRBD2	NA	TRBJ2-3	TRBV7-3
TGTGCCAGCAGTGTGGACAGAGCTAAGAACACTGAAGCTTTCTTT	CASSVDRAKNTEAFF	NA	NA	TRBJ1-1	TRBV6-2/TRBV6-3
TGTGCCAGCAGCCACGCCGGGATCGCCGAGCAGTACTTC	CASSHAGIAEQYF	NA	NA	TRBJ2-7	TRBV5-5
TGCGCCAGCAAGCCTACCCGGAGGGGCCCAACGCAATATGGCTACACCTTC	CASKPTRRGPTQYGYTF	NA	NA	TRBJ1-2	TRBV4-3
TGTGCCAGCAGCTTAGTTGCGTTTAGCACAGATACGCAGTATTTT	CASSLVAFSTDTQYF	NA	once	TRBJ2-3	TRBV7-2
TGTGCCAGCAGTTTTTCACAGGTCAGCTACGAGCAGTACTTC	CASSFSQVSYEQYF	NA	NA	TRBJ2-7	TRBV27
TGTGCCAGCAGTTCAGGGGGTTTGGGTGGCGAGCAGTACTTC	CASSSGGLGGEQYF	TRBD1	NA	TRBJ2-7	TRBV7-2
TGTGCCAGCAGCGTTGATACCGGGACAGGGACGCTCGGTCGGCGGGAAAAACTGTTTTTT	CASSVDTGTGTLGRREKLFF	TRBD1	NA	TRBJ1-4	TRBV9
TGTGCCAGCAGTTTAGCGGGGGGATCCACAGATACGCAGTATTTT	CASSLAGGSTDTQYF	TRBD2	NA	TRBJ2-3	TRBV28
TGTGCCATCAGTGAGTCGACGGGGGGAGACATTCAGTACTTC	CAISESTGGDIQYF	TRBD2	NA	TRBJ2-4	TRBV10-3
TGTGCCAGCAGCTTTCCTAGCGGGGGGACAGATACGCAGTATTTT	CASSFPSGGTDTQYF	TRBD2	NA	TRBJ2-3	TRBV5-4
TGTGCCAGCAGTACGCGACAGGCTAGCTCCTACGAGCAGTACTTC	CASSTRQASSYEQYF	NA	NA	TRBJ2-7	TRBV6-5
TGTGCCAGCAGCCGGGACAGGGCGGGGGACTGGTATGGCTACACCTTC	CASSRDRAGDWYGYTF	TRBD1	NA	TRBJ1-2	TRBV6-6
TGTGCCAGCTCCCCGGGGACAGCAACGAACAATGAGCAGTTCTTC	CASSPGTATNNEQFF	TRBD1	NA	TRBJ2-1	TRBV7-2
TGTGCCAGCAGCTTGTCAGGTTCGAAGAGGACCCAGTACTTC	CASSLSGSKRTQYF	NA	NA	TRBJ2-5	TRBV5-4
TGCGCCAGCAGCGGGGGACAGGGGGAAGAAGGCTATGGCTACACCTTC	CASSGGQGEEGYGYTF	TRBD1	NA	TRBJ1-2	TRBV5-1
TGCGCCAGCAGTGTCCTTTTCGGAGAGACCCAGTACTTC	CASSVLFGETQYF	NA	NA	TRBJ2-5	TRBV10-2
TGTGCCAGCAGCTTAGGGGCTAGCGGGGTAGCCAAAAACATTCAGTACTTC	CASSLGASGVAKNIQYF	TRBD2	once	TRBJ2-4	TRBV7-2
TGTGCCAGCAGTTACGACAGCCTTAACTATGGCTACACCTTC	CASSYDSLNYGYTF	NA	NA	TRBJ1-2	TRBV6-5
TGTGCCAGCAGTTCAATAGCGGGGGGGCAAGGAGATACGCAGTATTTT	CASSSIAGGQGDTQYF	TRBD2	NA	TRBJ2-3	TRBV2
TGCGCCAGCAGCCAAGATTCAAGGGGACAGGGGTCCCAAGATACGCAGTATTTT	CASSQDSRGQGSQDTQYF	TRBD1	NA	TRBJ2-3	TRBV4-3
TGCAGTGCCAGTGGACAGACCGCTAACTATGGCTACACCTTC	CSASGQTANYGYTF	NA	NA	TRBJ1-2	TRBV20-1
TGCGCCAGCAGCCAAGATTTCATCCCTGGACAGGGAAACACCATATATTTT	CASSQDFIPGQGNTIYF	NA	NA	TRBJ1-3	TRBV4-3
TGCAGTGCTAGCAGGACCTACGAGCAGTACTTC	CSASRTYEQYF	NA	NA	TRBJ2-7	TRBV20-1
TGTGCCAGCACCGGGGGGCTAGCGCCTTTCGAGCAGTACTTC	CASTGGLAPFEQYF	NA	NA	TRBJ2-7	TRBV5-8
TGTGCCAGCAGTTACGGGGGTAGCGGGGGCTCCTACGAGCAGTACTTC	CASSYGGSGGSYEQYF	TRBD2	NA	TRBJ2-7	TRBV6-5
TGTGCCAGCAGTTTAACAGGGGCCGGGGAGCTGTTTTTT	CASSLTGAGELFF	TRBD1	few	TRBJ2-2	TRBV27
TGTGCCAGCAGTTCCCTATTTCGACAGGGGGCCTACGAGCAGTACTTC	CASSSLFRQGAYEQYF	TRBD1	NA	TRBJ2-7	TRBV11-2
TGTGCCAGCTCACCACCCCAGGGAAACACTGAAGCTTTCTTT	CASSPPQGNTEAFF	NA	NA	TRBJ1-1	TRBV18
TGTGCCAGCAGCTCTAACCCGAATGGGCCTTACGAGCAGTACTTC	CASSSNPNGPYEQYF	NA	once	TRBJ2-7	TRBV7-3
TGTGCCAGCAGCTCGGGGGGAGTGAACACCGGGGAGCTGTTTTTT	CASSSGGVNTGELFF	TRBD2	NA	TRBJ2-2	TRBV7-9
TGTGCCAGCAGCTCCGGAGGACCCACCGGGGAGCTGTTTTTT	CASSSGGPTGELFF	NA	NA	TRBJ2-2	TRBV27
TGTGCCAGTAGTAATCTAGCCAAAAACATTCAGTACTTC	CASSNLAKNIQYF	NA	NA	TRBJ2-4	TRBV19
TGTGCCAGCAGCTTAGGTCCACAGTCAGGGAACACTGAAGCTTTCTTT	CASSLGPQSGNTEAFF	NA	NA	TRBJ1-1	TRBV11-2
TGTGCCAGCAGCTCAGGGCGGCAAGAGACCCAGTACTTC	CASSSGRQETQYF	NA	once	TRBJ2-5	TRBV7-2
TGTGCCAGCAGCTTAGTACAGGGGAACTACGAGCAGTACTTC	CASSLVQGNYEQYF	TRBD1	NA	TRBJ2-7	TRBV7-9